These T cell receptor beta chains were read from a single sample in a study of blood T cells in healthy people across ages. Each CDR3 protein is one row after TCRdb ran MiXCR on the 5' RACE reads. In the table there are some 1,800,000 distinct CDR3 sequences, roughly 43% of which are singletons. Sequenced material: blood. Receptor source: a human donor in good health. Both conserved end residues are part of each CDR3. D genes are given only for firm matches. Expanded clones get a size class; other rows say once, few or many, or leave the size out.

j_gene: TRBJ2-5; d_gene: .; abundance: .; v_gene: TRBV2; CDR3nt: TGCGCCAGCAGTGAAGTCACAGAGCAAGAGACCCAGTACTTC; CDR3aa: CASSEVTEQETQYF
j_gene: TRBJ1-1; d_gene: TRBD1; abundance: .; v_gene: TRBV7-3; CDR3nt: TGTGCCAGCAGCTTAATGGCGGCAGGGGGCGGTCCGGGGACTGAAGCTTTCTTT; CDR3aa: CASSLMAAGGGPGTEAFF
j_gene: TRBJ2-1; d_gene: .; abundance: few; v_gene: TRBV20-1; CDR3nt: TGCAGTGCTAGAGATAGGAGGGGTCCTTCGAATGAGCAGTTCTTC; CDR3aa: CSARDRRGPSNEQFF
j_gene: TRBJ1-2; d_gene: TRBD1; abundance: few; v_gene: TRBV9; CDR3nt: TGTGCCAGCAGCGTAACAGGGGCCACGGGCTATGGCTACACCTTC; CDR3aa: CASSVTGATGYGYTF
j_gene: TRBJ2-3; d_gene: .; abundance: .; v_gene: TRBV2; CDR3nt: TGTGCCAGCAGTCCCGTCGCCTATACGCAGTATTTT; CDR3aa: CASSPVAYTQYF
j_gene: TRBJ2-3; d_gene: TRBD1; abundance: .; v_gene: TRBV2; CDR3nt: TGTGCCAGCGATCCGGGACAGGGAGTAGTGACAGATACGCAGTATTTT; CDR3aa: CASDPGQGVVTDTQYF
j_gene: TRBJ1-1; d_gene: .; abundance: few; v_gene: TRBV11-1; CDR3nt: TGTGCCAGCAGGCCGCGGGAGTTTTCGCCCACTGAAGCTTTCTTT; CDR3aa: CASRPREFSPTEAFF
j_gene: TRBJ1-2; d_gene: .; abundance: few; v_gene: TRBV6-6; CDR3nt: TGTGCCCTTTCATCGACAGTTAACTATGGCTACACCTTC; CDR3aa: CALSSTVNYGYTF
j_gene: TRBJ2-3; d_gene: TRBD1; abundance: .; v_gene: TRBV12-3/TRBV12-4; CDR3nt: TGTGCCAGCGGCCCTGGACAGGGGGCTTCCACAGATACGCAGTATTTT; CDR3aa: CASGPGQGASTDTQYF
j_gene: TRBJ2-1; d_gene: .; abundance: .; v_gene: TRBV5-6; CDR3nt: TGTGCCAGCAAGACAGCCGCGGGCGATGAGCAGTTCTTC; CDR3aa: CASKTAAGDEQFF
j_gene: TRBJ2-7; d_gene: .; abundance: few; v_gene: TRBV4-3; CDR3nt: TGCGCCAGCAGCCAAGAGGCAGAACTCTACGAGCAGTACTTC; CDR3aa: CASSQEAELYEQYF
j_gene: TRBJ1-1; d_gene: TRBD1; abundance: few; v_gene: TRBV6-5; CDR3nt: TGTGCCAGCAGTTACTTAACAGGGGTCACTGAAGCTTTCTTT; CDR3aa: CASSYLTGVTEAFF
j_gene: TRBJ2-5; d_gene: TRBD1; abundance: .; v_gene: TRBV27; CDR3nt: TGTGCCAGCAGTACGACAGGGTTCGAAGAGACCCAGTACTTC; CDR3aa: CASSTTGFEETQYF
j_gene: TRBJ2-1; d_gene: .; abundance: few; v_gene: TRBV18; CDR3nt: TGTGCCAGCTCACCGACTAGAGGACGGGACGAGCAGTTCTTC; CDR3aa: CASSPTRGRDEQFF
j_gene: TRBJ2-5; d_gene: .; abundance: .; v_gene: TRBV29-1; CDR3nt: TGCAGCGTATCAATAGTGGTTCGAGAGACCCAGTACTTC; CDR3aa: CSVSIVVRETQYF
j_gene: TRBJ1-3; d_gene: .; abundance: .; v_gene: TRBV5-1; CDR3nt: TGCGCCAGCAGCTCTGTAGGACTAACAGGGCGTTCTGGAAACACCATATATTTT; CDR3aa: CASSSVGLTGRSGNTIYF
j_gene: TRBJ1-6; d_gene: .; abundance: few; v_gene: TRBV6-6; CDR3nt: TGTGCCAGCACCTTACGAGGAGACGGTGGTAATTCACCCCTCCACTTT; CDR3aa: CASTLRGDGGNSPLHF
j_gene: TRBJ2-7; d_gene: TRBD2; abundance: .; v_gene: TRBV9; CDR3nt: TGTGCCAGCAGCGCCGGGACTAGCGGGAGGGGCGAGCAGTACTTC; CDR3aa: CASSAGTSGRGEQYF
j_gene: TRBJ1-2; d_gene: .; abundance: few; v_gene: TRBV5-1; CDR3nt: TGCGCCAGCAGCTACGGCCTCGCGAGGGACTATGGCTACACCTTC; CDR3aa: CASSYGLARDYGYTF
j_gene: TRBJ1-6; d_gene: .; abundance: once; v_gene: TRBV30; CDR3nt: TGTGCCTGGAGTTGGAGCGGGCGTGGGGTTTTATCCCTCCACTTT; CDR3aa: CAWSWSGRGVLSLHF
j_gene: TRBJ1-2; d_gene: .; abundance: .; v_gene: TRBV7-6; CDR3nt: TGTGCCAGCAGCTTAGAGCCAGGCGCGAGTGGCTACACCTTC; CDR3aa: CASSLEPGASGYTF
j_gene: TRBJ2-7; d_gene: .; abundance: few; v_gene: TRBV7-8; CDR3nt: TGTGCCAGCAGCTTAGGTAACAGCCCTAACTACGAGCAGTACTTC; CDR3aa: CASSLGNSPNYEQYF
j_gene: TRBJ1-4; d_gene: .; abundance: .; v_gene: TRBV25-1; CDR3nt: TGTGCCAGCAGTGAATTTAGGGGCAGGGGTTCGAATGAAAAACTGTTTTTT; CDR3aa: CASSEFRGRGSNEKLFF
j_gene: TRBJ1-1; d_gene: .; abundance: few; v_gene: TRBV5-1; CDR3nt: TGCGCCAGCAGCGCGACGGGACACAGGAACACTGAAGCTTTCTTT; CDR3aa: CASSATGHRNTEAFF
j_gene: TRBJ2-7; d_gene: .; abundance: .; v_gene: TRBV7-9; CDR3nt: TGTGCCAGCAGACCTACTTCGGTCGGGAGCTCCTACGAGCAGTACTTC; CDR3aa: CASRPTSVGSSYEQYF
j_gene: TRBJ2-3; d_gene: .; abundance: .; v_gene: TRBV5-1; CDR3nt: TGCGCCAGCAGCTTGGAGGTCGGCGGGGAGTTGGGTCATACGCAGTATTTT; CDR3aa: CASSLEVGGELGHTQYF
j_gene: TRBJ2-5; d_gene: TRBD1; abundance: few; v_gene: TRBV29-1; CDR3nt: TGCAGCGTACCCGGGACAGGAGGATTTGGGCAAGAGACCCAGTACTTC; CDR3aa: CSVPGTGGFGQETQYF
j_gene: TRBJ2-7; d_gene: .; abundance: .; v_gene: TRBV7-2; CDR3nt: TGTGCCAGCAGCTCCGTTCCGGGCTCTGCTCCCTACGAGCAGTACTTC; CDR3aa: CASSSVPGSAPYEQYF
j_gene: TRBJ1-5; d_gene: .; abundance: .; v_gene: TRBV20-1; CDR3nt: TGCAGTGCTAGGAATATAGGGGGCAATCAGCCCCAGCATTTT; CDR3aa: CSARNIGGNQPQHF
j_gene: TRBJ1-2; d_gene: .; abundance: few; v_gene: TRBV20-1; CDR3nt: TGCAGTGCTAGAACGCAGGGAGATGGCTACACCTTC; CDR3aa: CSARTQGDGYTF
j_gene: TRBJ2-1; d_gene: .; abundance: .; v_gene: TRBV29-1; CDR3nt: TGCAGCGTTGAAGGAGGCGTTTACAATGAGCAGTTCTTC; CDR3aa: CSVEGGVYNEQFF
j_gene: TRBJ2-5; d_gene: TRBD2; abundance: few; v_gene: TRBV4-2; CDR3nt: TGTGCCAGCAGCCATGCTAGCGGGGGGGCCCTAGAGACCCAGTACTTC; CDR3aa: CASSHASGGALETQYF
j_gene: TRBJ2-3; d_gene: .; abundance: .; v_gene: TRBV4-3; CDR3nt: TGCGCCAGCAGCCAAGAGGTCGGGAATACACAACCGGATACGCAGTATTTT; CDR3aa: CASSQEVGNTQPDTQYF
j_gene: TRBJ2-7; d_gene: .; abundance: .; v_gene: TRBV29-1; CDR3nt: TGCAGCGCTGAAGTCGAAGGGCAGGTCGACGAGCAGTACTTC; CDR3aa: CSAEVEGQVDEQYF
j_gene: TRBJ2-5; d_gene: .; abundance: few; v_gene: TRBV7-3; CDR3nt: TGTGCCAGCAGCGCCGCAGGACAAGAGACCCAGTACTTC; CDR3aa: CASSAAGQETQYF
j_gene: TRBJ2-5; d_gene: .; abundance: .; v_gene: TRBV6-6; CDR3nt: TGTGCCAGCAGTTACGTCGAGTTTGGTGAGCAGTACTTC; CDR3aa: CASSYVEFGEQYF